This TCR beta chain emerged from a study of T cell clusters in autoimmune cytopenias. On the study more broadly: TRB sequencing had a median about 52,000 reads and roughly 2,400 distinct clonotypes per sample.

One tube held mixed TRB-A and TRB-B primer pools for touch-down PCR. TCRdb re-called the multiplex PCR reads and gives one entry per CDR3 protein, without DNA. This sample's clone table lists 8,000 to 8,500 distinct CDR3 sequences. The germline CDR1 and CDR2 sequences are DFQATT and SNEGSKA (reference sequence). This CDR3 comprises 13 residues. TRB was amplified from about 250 ng of peripheral blood genomic DNA per sample. Specimen: peripheral blood. The TCR comes from a human donor with an autoimmune cytopenia or autoimmune hepatitis (not recorded which). J is TRBJ2-7 and V is TRBV20-1; there is no DNA to check the TCRdb D call of TRBD1. CDR3 residues: CSVKDRGVYEQYF.